Shown below are 19 T cell receptor beta chains from a single sample sequenced in a study of T-cell reconstitution after alpha-beta-depleted transplantation in children. This sample's TCRbeta library carried unique molecular identifier barcodes. One entry per CDR3 protein, called by TCRdb with MiXCR from the PCR reads. The sample lists about 300,000 distinct CDR3 sequences, about a tenth occurring once. The sample in question was PBMCs, obtained before TCRalphabeta/CD19-depleted stem cell transplant. These receptors originate from a boy under three years old with acute myeloid leukemia, due to receive a stem cell transplant.

A few counts support this clonotype. The rearrangement joins TRBV18 to TRBJ2-1, with a possible D match to TRBD2 (7 bases). The CDR3 length is 15 residues. The V end was cut by 4 bases, the J end by 9 bases, with 19 bases between. The V gene's germline CDR1 is KGHSH and CDR2 LQKENI. The CDR3 loop is CASSLSVGGPGEQFF. CDR3 bases: TGTGCCAGCTCACTATCTGTGGGGGGGCCAGGTGAGCAGTTCTTC.

The V gene is TRBV28, the J gene TRBJ1-2, with D perhaps matching TRBD1 (5 bases). The CDR3 loop spans 15 amino acids. Trimming shortened V by 3 bases and J by 0 bases, and 11 bases separated the two germline ends. Germline V gene data show CDR1 as MDHEN and CDR2 as SYDVKM. The CDR3 loop reads CASSFGLGANYGYTF. Written as DNA, the CDR3 is TGTGCCAGCAGTTTCGGACTAGGGGCTAACTATGGCTACACCTTC.

At least ten counts were recorded for this clonotype. This sequence joins TRBV5-1 and TRBJ2-7; perhaps TRBD2 as D (5 bases). The V gene lost 5 bases and the J gene lost 5 bases, with 20 bases spanning the gap. Germline V gives CDR1 SGHRS, CDR2 YFSETQ. The CDR3 runs 15 residues. DNA of the CDR3: TGCGCCAGCAGACTGCTAACCGGACTCCCCGACGAGCAGTACTTC. This gives the protein CASRLLTGLPDEQYF.

In its sample, this clonotype was seen many times. This chain connects TRBV7-9 to TRBJ2-3; 8 nucleotides line up with TRBD2. The trim removed 5 bases at V and 2 bases at J, leaving 9 bases unmatched. The CDR3 consists of 16 residues. Germline CDR1 is SEHNR and CDR2 is FQNEAQ (reference sequence). CDR3 amino acids: CASSGNSGKFTDTQYF. Written as DNA, the CDR3 is TGTGCCAGCAGCGGGAATAGCGGGAAATTCACAGATACGCAGTATTTT.

This clonotype has at least ten counts. V usage is TRBV28 and J usage is TRBJ2-1, with D possibly called TRBD1 or TRBD2 (6 bases each). Trimming took off 7 bases at V and 0 bases at J, with 19 bases between the two ends. Germline V gene data show CDR1 as MDHEN and CDR2 as SYDVKM. This CDR3 is 17 amino acids long. CDR3 amino acids: CASIGWGALSSYNEQFF. CDR3 sequence (DNA): TGTGCCAGCATAGGGTGGGGGGCCCTGAGCTCCTACAATGAGCAGTTCTTC.

This clonotype was seen many times. The gene calls are TRBV11-2 and TRBJ2-1; 8 bases are a match to TRBD1. Per germline, CDR1 SGHAT and CDR2 FQNNGV. J was trimmed by 6 bases and V by 5 bases; bases with no gene match: 6. This CDR3 comprises 14 residues. The CDR3 DNA is TGTGCCAGCAGCCCCGGACAGGGCCGCAATGAGCAGTTCTTC. Amino acids: CASSPGQGRNEQFF.

This clonotype was found many times. J is TRBJ1-5 and V is TRBV28; D uncertain. CDR1 is MDHEN and CDR2 is SYDVKM in the germline V gene. This CDR3 is built from 15 residues. V gave up 4 bases and J gave up 2 bases, with 12 bases separating them. CDR3 nucleotides: TGTGCCAGCAGTTCCTCGGACCTGGGCAATCAGCCCCAGCATTTT. Translated: CASSSSDLGNQPQHF.

This clonotype was detected ten times or more. The chain links TRBV5-8 to TRBJ2-7, with D possibly matching TRBD1 (6 bases). CDR1 and CDR2 (germline): SGHTS, YDEGEE. The V end lost 4 bases, the J end lost 4 bases, and 12 bases lay between the germline ends. The CDR3 totals 13 residues. This chain's CDR3 is CASSAGQGYEQYF. CDR3 DNA sequence: TGTGCCAGCAGCGCCGGGCAGGGGTACGAGCAGTACTTC.

This clonotype was detected ten times or more. One end of the junction varies from germline; a read error may be responsible. The rearrangement links TRBV7-7 to TRBJ2-6, with D possibly being TRBD2 (5 bases). The germline V gene encodes CDR1 SSHAT and CDR2 FNYEAQ (reference sequence). This CDR3 has 16 residues. The CDR3: CASSPRVGAGANVLTF. The CDR3 nucleotides read TGTGCTAGCAGCCCTAGGGTCGGGGCTGGGGCCAACGTCCTGACTTTC.

This clonotype showed up many times. The chain recombines TRBV4-1 with TRBJ2-3; D call uncertain. Looked up from germline, CDR1 is MGHRA and CDR2 is YSYEKL. Trimming took off 0 bases at V and 0 bases at J, with 10 bases between the two ends. The CDR3 totals 16 residues. The CDR3, as DNA: TGCGCCAGCAGCCAAGAGGTCGGAGCTAGCACAGATACGCAGTATTTT. The encoded protein is CASSQEVGASTDTQYF.

In this sample, this clonotype turned up once. This sequence may be a read error, since a much larger clone differs from it by one base. The V gene is TRBV20-1, the J gene TRBJ2-1, with a tentative D call TRBD2 (5 bases). The V end lost 5 bases, the J end lost 13 bases, and 15 bases lay between the germline ends. Germline values: CDR1 DFQATT, CDR2 SNEGSKA (reference sequence). CDR3 length equals 11 residues. CDR3 amino acids: CSASSGVRQFF. CDR3 nucleotides: TGCAGTGCTTCCTCCGGGGTCCGTCAGTTCTTC.

This clonotype was recorded at least ten times. The chain carries TRBV7-2 and TRBJ2-5; the D gene is possibly TRBD2 (6 bases). CDR1 and CDR2 from the germline V gene are SGHTA and FQGNSA. V was trimmed by 5 bases and J by 0 bases, leaving 16 bases between them. The CDR3 loop spans 16 amino acids. The CDR3 here is CASSQGRGGYQETQYF. DNA for the CDR3: TGTGCCAGCAGCCAAGGACGGGGAGGATACCAAGAGACCCAGTACTTC.

This clonotype occurred many times. This chain joins TRBV15 and TRBJ2-1; D might be TRBD1 (5 bases). The CDR3 sequence is 16 residues long. V was pared by 0 bases and J by 0 bases, with 9 bases between. Germline assignment: CDR1 LNHNV and CDR2 YYDKDF (reference sequence). CDR3 residues: CATSRDRGFSYNEQFF. The CDR3 DNA follows: TGTGCCACCAGCAGAGATAGGGGCTTCTCCTACAATGAGCAGTTCTTC.

This clonotype was recorded many times. The CDR3, as DNA: TGTGCCAGCAGTTCGACAAGGGAAATTACACCCCTCCACTTT. Its protein product is CASSSTREITPLHF. V gene TRBV28 combines with J gene TRBJ1-6; D gene uncertain. The CDR3 totals 14 residues. Germline V lookup: CDR1 MDHEN, CDR2 SYDVKM. V was pared by 4 bases and J by 11 bases, with 15 bases between. Complete variable domain (other parts from reference TRBV28 and TRBJ1-6): DVKVTQSSRYLVKRTGEKVFLECVQDMDHENMFWYRQDPGLGLRLIYFSYDVKMKEKGDIPEGYSVSREKKERFSLILESASTNQTSMYLCASSSTREITPLHFGNGTRLTVT.

The V call is TRBV28, the J call TRBJ2-5; no clear D gene. The CDR3 covers 19 residues. Between the trimmed V and J ends, which lost 4 bases and 3 bases, there was a span of 27 bases. The germline CDR1 and CDR2 sequences are MDHEN and SYDVKM. The CDR3 is CASSSPLLLIGRPEETQYF. DNA of the CDR3: TGTGCCAGCAGTTCCCCCCTCCTATTAATTGGACGGCCCGAAGAGACCCAGTACTTC.

This clonotype has a count of ten or more. J is TRBJ1-5 and V is TRBV10-2; D perhaps matches TRBD1 (5 bases). Deletions cut 3 bases from V and 6 bases from J, with 12 bases between. The CDR3 has 14 amino acids. The germline V gene encodes CDR1 WSHSY and CDR2 SAAADI. The CDR3 reads CASSEGTGRQPQHF. CDR3 DNA sequence: TGCGCCAGCAGTGAAGGGACGGGACGTCAGCCCCAGCATTTT.

In this sample, this clonotype turned up a few times. The V and J genes are TRBV5-1 and TRBJ2-5; TRBD1 matches at 7 bases. Looked up from germline, CDR1 is SGHRS and CDR2 is YFSETQ. The CDR3 is made up of 15 amino acids. With V trimmed by 2 bases and J by 4 bases, 8 bases remained unmatched. CDR3 loop: CASSLDRELGETQYF. The DNA of the CDR3 is TGCGCCAGCAGCTTAGACAGGGAGTTGGGAGAGACCCAGTACTTC.

This clonotype was counted at least ten times. This sequence joins TRBV3-1 and TRBJ2-5; 7 bases match TRBD2. This CDR3 spans 12 amino acids. With 1 base clipped from V and 11 bases from J, the junction kept 4 bases outside the gene matches. Per the germline V gene, CDR1 is LGHDT and CDR2 is YNNKEL (reference sequence). Written as DNA, the CDR3 is TGTGCCAGCAGCCAAGGGACCGGGGGGCAGTACTTC. It translates to CASSQGTGGQYF.

Turning to this clonotype: This may be a read error, as it is one base from a much larger clone. The chain joins TRBV20-1 to TRBJ1-1, with D hard to call. Between the trimmed V and J ends, which lost 3 bases and 1 base, there was a span of 15 bases. The CDR3 is 15 residues long. Germline loops: CDR1 DFQATT, CDR2 SNEGSKA (reference sequence). The CDR3 here is CSASNLREANTEAFF. DNA of the CDR3: TGCAGTGCTAGCAACTTAAGGGAGGCGAACACTGAAGCTTTCTTT.